The T cell receptor (beta chain) described here comes from a study of human T cells and chemical hapten exposure (dated by TCRdb to the early 2020s). Background on the whole study: For sensitization, 2% DPC in acetone was applied to a roughly 2 cm by roughly 2 cm area of upper inner arm skin. Patch testing was performed on the upper back with Finn chambers containing 0.01% DPC, and the patch tests were scored after 6 days according to International Contact Dermatitis Research Group standards. Libraries were pooled for sequencing, and per-sample TCR yields varied mainly because of small differences in library volumes within the pool. The patient cohort, mostly female, included alopecia areata with under or over 50% scalp involvement, alopecia totalis and alopecia universalis. Throughout the approximately 22-week study period, patients were also given weekly therapeutic DPC doses on the scalp. Around 30 alopecia patients provided blood for TCR sequencing at one to four time points (pre-sensitization, 2, 6 and 24 weeks). Patient blood was sampled pre-sensitization (week 0) and at 2, 6 and about 24 weeks after DPC sensitization. In alopecia patients, the study followed how the peripheral blood TCR repertoire changed in vivo over primary and secondary sensitization to diphenylcyclopropenone (DPC), a hapten.

Sequences SGHVS (CDR1) and FQNEAQ (CDR2) are obtained from the germline V gene. Deletion took 6 bases off V and 0 bases off J, with a span of 6 bases between the germline ends. Its CDR3 holds 14 amino acids, cysteine through phenylalanine. The read is trimmed to its CDR3 DNA, 42 bases read in frame from base 1. As for this clonotype: Its specific antigen is unknown. There are no base qualities to consult, and no much larger clone falls within one base.

The time point label, read with the paper, signifies: patch test 3, about 24 weeks after DPC sensitization. This specimen's treatment or condition label, interpreted: therapeutic diphenylcyclopropenone sensitization with weekly scalp DPC. Blood at each patch-test visit was drawn before the patch test was applied. To be eligible, patients had to be aged 18 to 70, diagnosed with alopecia and judged suitable for DPC therapy, while pregnant patients were excluded. Total RNA was isolated from unfractionated whole blood collected in Tempus Blood RNA tubes. Results the study describes overall, beyond this receptor: A positive correlation was found between the number of PT1 expanded TCRs and patch test score, with significance reached at thresholds 8, 16 and 32 but not 4. DPC sensitization did not change the number of TCRs with a frequency above 1 in 1000, and there was no evidence of changes in global repertoire structure. Expanded TCRs formed significantly more large CDR3 similarity clusters than pre-sensitization or healthy control sets, consistent with antigen-driven responses. After repeated subsampling, changes were observed in the strength of the expansion versus patch-test correlation and in the threshold at which the correlation became significant. Alopecia, a presumed autoimmune disease, was present in all patients, so the immune response of the patients might differ from that of healthy individuals.

Receptor libraries were prepared by RACE. Sequencing relied on a NextSeq 500. During library preparation, unique molecular identifiers were attached to individual cDNA molecules so that TCRs could be counted in a quantitative, reproducible way. For every blood RNA sample, sequencing covered both the TCR alpha and TCR beta chains. The authors processed their data as follows. Samples had a median of 95,638 TCRs, with a range from about 23,224 to 750,000. The Decombinator software suite was used to annotate the V, J and CDR3 of the TCR reads. For PS versus PT1 abundance plots, all samples were subsampled to the same number of TCRs (28,000). TCRs were defined as expanded if absent before sensitization and observed at least eight times at the 2-week time point. Clones were called with MiXCR by TCRdb after fastp trimmed the public reads at Q25, and only in-frame beta chains were retained. One record per CDR3 amino acid sequence lists the most common genes and DNA. TCRdb's processing, not the authors' own work, is the source of the V and J calls. For this sample there are tens of thousands of distinct CDR3 sequences; approximately 12% appear just once. In total, the top ten clones hold more than 1.3% of the sample.

The specimen comprised whole blood, sampled in connection with sensitization to the hapten diphenylcyclopropenone (DPC). The clonotype originates from a woman in her forties or fifties with alopecia areata. Some clones in this sample may be carry-over from other donors' samples. The chain was built from TRBV7-8 and TRBJ1-6; no D segment can be confidently identified. The CDR3: CASSADSYNSPLHF. The DNA sequence is as follows: TGTGCCAGCAGTGCGGACTCCTATAATTCACCCCTCCACTTT.